The source of this T cell receptor (beta chain) is a study of PD-L1 blockade in urothelial cancer. The wider study: T cell content in blood samples showed a median of about 150,000.

With regard to this clone: The antigen is unknown.

Findings and caveats of the study: A pretreatment blood TCR clonality that fell below the median predicted better progression-free and overall survival.

Method: immunoSEQ multiplex PCR; TCRdb's copy keeps in-frame clones and lacks some. The sample lists tens of thousands of clones, 81% occurring once. The J segment lost 4 bases and the V segment lost 0 bases, leaving 7 bases of the junction unmatched. CDR1 and CDR2 (germline): LGHNA, YSLEER. CDR3 length: 16 amino acids. Sequenced here: PBMCs, sampled around atezolizumab (anti-PD-L1) treatment. The sequence was collected from a man between 65 and 80 years old with urothelial cancer. The gene calls are TRBV4-3 and TRBJ2-7, with TRBD2 matching 9 bases. The chain's CDR3 is CASSQDTGLALYEQYF. CDR3 coding DNA: TGCGCCAGCAGCCAAGATACGGGACTAGCTCTTTACGAGCAGTACTTC.